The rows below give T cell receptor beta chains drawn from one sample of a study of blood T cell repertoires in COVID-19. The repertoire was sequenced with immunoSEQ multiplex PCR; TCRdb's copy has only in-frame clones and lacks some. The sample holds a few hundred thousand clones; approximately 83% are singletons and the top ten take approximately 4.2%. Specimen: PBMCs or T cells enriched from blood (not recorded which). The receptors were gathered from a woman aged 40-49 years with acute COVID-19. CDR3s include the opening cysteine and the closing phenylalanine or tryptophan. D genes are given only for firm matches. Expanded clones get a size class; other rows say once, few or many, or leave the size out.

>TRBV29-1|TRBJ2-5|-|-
CSVEGGGGWKTQYF
TGCAGCGTTGAGGGTGGCGGCGGGTGGAAGACCCAGTACTTC
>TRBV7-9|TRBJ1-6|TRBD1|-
CASSGPGTDSPLHF
TGTGCCAGCAGCGGCCCCGGGACAGATTCACCCCTCCACTTT
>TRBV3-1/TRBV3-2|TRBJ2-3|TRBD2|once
CASSPSSLAGRGNTQYF
TGTGCCAGCAGCCCGAGCTCTCTAGCGGGGAGGGGAAATACGCAGTATTTT
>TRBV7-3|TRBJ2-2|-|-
CASSSSSNTGELFF
TGTGCCAGCAGCTCGTCTAGTAACACCGGGGAGCTGTTTTTT
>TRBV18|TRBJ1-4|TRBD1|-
CASSPGQNNEKLFF
TGTGCCAGCTCACCGGGACAGAATAATGAAAAACTGTTTTTT
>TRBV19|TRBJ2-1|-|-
CASSLRWTPYNEQFF
TGTGCCAGTAGCCTCCGATGGACTCCCTACAATGAGCAGTTCTTC
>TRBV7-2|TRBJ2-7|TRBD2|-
CASSIGAGLAGRQYF
TGTGCCAGCAGCATAGGAGCGGGACTAGCGGGTAGGCAGTACTTC
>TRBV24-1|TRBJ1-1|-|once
CATSAPDTTEAFF
TGTGCCACCAGTGCCCCGGACACCACTGAAGCTTTCTTT
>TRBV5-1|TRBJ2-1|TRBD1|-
CASSTGGHNEQFF
TGCGCCAGCAGCACAGGGGGCCACAATGAGCAGTTCTTC
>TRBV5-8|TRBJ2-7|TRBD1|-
CASREDRGYEQYF
TGTGCCAGCAGGGAGGACAGGGGCTACGAGCAGTACTTC
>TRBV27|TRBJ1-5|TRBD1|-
CASSKAFRGQMEQPQHF
TGTGCCAGCAGTAAAGCCTTCAGGGGGCAGATGGAGCAGCCCCAGCATTTT
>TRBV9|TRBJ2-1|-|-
CASSVTLVSEQFF
TGTGCCAGCAGCGTGACTTTGGTTAGTGAGCAGTTCTTC
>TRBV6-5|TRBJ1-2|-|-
CASSLDSYGYTF
TGTGCCAGCAGTCTCGACAGTTATGGCTACACCTTC
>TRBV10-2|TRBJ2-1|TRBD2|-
CASSQLAGGPGDEQFF
TGCGCCAGCAGTCAACTAGCGGGAGGGCCGGGTGATGAGCAGTTCTTC
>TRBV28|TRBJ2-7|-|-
CASSLGDSYEQYF
TGTGCCAGCAGTTTAGGCGACAGCTACGAGCAGTACTTC
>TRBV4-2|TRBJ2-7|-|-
CASSQDQGLEQYF
TGTGCCAGCAGCCAAGATCAGGGGTTGGAGCAGTACTTC
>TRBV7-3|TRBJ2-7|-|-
CASSLGVAAGEQYF
TGTGCCAGCAGCTTGGGAGTAGCGGCTGGCGAGCAGTACTTC
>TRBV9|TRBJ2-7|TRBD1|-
CASSPGQGSGEQYF
TGTGCCAGCAGCCCCGGACAGGGGTCAGGCGAGCAGTACTTC
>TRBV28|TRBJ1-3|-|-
CASSPLGQGTHSGNTIYF
TGTGCCAGCTCCCCTCTAGGCCAGGGGACACACTCTGGAAACACCATATATTTT
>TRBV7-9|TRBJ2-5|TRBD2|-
CASSSGLAGGQETQYF
TGTGCCAGCAGCTCAGGACTAGCGGGAGGGCAAGAGACCCAGTACTTC
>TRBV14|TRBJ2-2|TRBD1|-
CASSQAARGRLSTGELFF
TGTGCCAGCAGCCAAGCTGCCAGGGGGCGTCTCTCCACCGGGGAGCTGTTTTTT
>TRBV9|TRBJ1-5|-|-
CASSVDGGTSQPQHF
TGTGCCAGCAGCGTAGATGGAGGAACTAGTCAGCCCCAGCATTTT
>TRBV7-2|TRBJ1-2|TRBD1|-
CASSGQGANYGYTF
TGTGCCAGCAGTGGACAGGGAGCTAACTATGGCTACACCTTC
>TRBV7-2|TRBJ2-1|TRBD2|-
CASSLAASGRSEQFF
TGTGCCAGCAGCTTAGCTGCTAGCGGGAGATCAGAGCAGTTCTTC
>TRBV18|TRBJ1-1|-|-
CASSPLNQGNTEAFF
TGTGCCAGCTCACCTCTTAACCAGGGAAACACTGAAGCTTTCTTT
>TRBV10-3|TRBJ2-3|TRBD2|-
CAISFGTSTDTQYF
TGTGCCATCAGCTTCGGGACTAGTACGGATACGCAGTATTTT
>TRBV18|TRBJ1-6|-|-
CASSPGTSENSPLHF
TGTGCCAGCTCACCAGGGACTTCTGAGAATTCACCCCTCCACTTT
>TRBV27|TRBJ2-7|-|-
CASSLRGSGYEQYF
TGTGCCAGCAGTTTAAGGGGGAGTGGGTACGAGCAGTACTTC
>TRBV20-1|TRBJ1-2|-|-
CSVTSGATYTF
TGCAGTGTTACTTCCGGAGCGACCTACACCTTC
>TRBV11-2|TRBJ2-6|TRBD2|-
CASSDPRGVSSGANVLTF
TGTGCCAGCAGCGACCCACGGGGGGTCAGCTCTGGGGCCAACGTCCTGACTTTC
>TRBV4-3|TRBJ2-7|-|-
CASSQVGGASAPYEQYF
TGCGCCAGCAGCCAAGTGGGCGGGGCTAGCGCGCCCTACGAGCAGTACTTC
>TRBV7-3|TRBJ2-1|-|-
CASSLQSGVTYNEQFF
TGTGCCAGCAGCTTACAAAGCGGAGTTACCTACAATGAGCAGTTCTTC
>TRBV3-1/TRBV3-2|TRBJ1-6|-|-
CASSQRTDNSPLHF
TGTGCCAGCAGCCAACGGACAGATAATTCACCCCTCCACTTT
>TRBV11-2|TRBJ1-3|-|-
CASSLASSASSGNTIYF
TGTGCCAGCAGCTTAGCCTCAAGTGCCAGCTCTGGAAACACCATATATTTT
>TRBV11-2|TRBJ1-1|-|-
CASSRIDGLLKAFF
TGTGCCAGCAGCCGCATAGACGGACTTCTGAAAGCTTTCTTT
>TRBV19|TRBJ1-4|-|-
CASMGGGDEKLFF
TGTGCCAGTATGGGAGGGGGGGATGAAAAACTGTTTTTT
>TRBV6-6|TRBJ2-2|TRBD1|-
CASSYTGQGSSGELFF
TGTGCCAGCAGTTACACAGGACAGGGATCATCCGGGGAGCTGTTTTTT
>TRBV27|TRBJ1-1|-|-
CASSRSFLEGTEAFF
TGTGCCAGCAGCCGCTCTTTCCTCGAGGGCACTGAAGCTTTCTTT
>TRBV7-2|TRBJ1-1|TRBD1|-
CASRYGTGMNTEAFF
TGTGCCAGCAGATACGGGACAGGGATGAACACTGAAGCTTTCTTT
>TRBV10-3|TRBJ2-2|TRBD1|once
CAISVDRGLPNTGELFF
TGTGCCATCAGTGTGGACAGGGGACTGCCGAACACCGGGGAGCTGTTTTTT
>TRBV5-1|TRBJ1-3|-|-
CASSLSPAGLVNTIYF
TGCGCCAGCAGCTTGAGTCCGGCCGGACTCGTCAACACCATATATTTT
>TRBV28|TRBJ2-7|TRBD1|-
CASSPSRGTGTIYEQYF
TGTGCCAGCAGTCCCTCTCGCGGGACAGGGACCATCTACGAGCAGTACTTC
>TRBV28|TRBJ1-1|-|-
CASRPIRGTTEAFF
TGTGCCAGCAGACCAATCAGGGGTACCACTGAAGCTTTCTTT
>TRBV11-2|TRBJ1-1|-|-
CASSLVLGVGEAFF
TGTGCCAGCAGCTTAGTTTTAGGGGTGGGTGAAGCTTTCTTT
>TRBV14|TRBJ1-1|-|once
CASSRSGMNTEAFF
TGTGCCAGCAGCCGCTCGGGAATGAACACTGAAGCTTTCTTT
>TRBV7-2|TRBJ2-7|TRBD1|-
CASSTFRDRPSYEQYF
TGTGCCAGCAGCACTTTCCGGGACAGGCCCTCCTACGAGCAGTACTTC
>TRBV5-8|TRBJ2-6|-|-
CASSLAQVLHSGANVLTF
TGTGCCAGCAGCTTGGCTCAAGTACTTCACTCTGGGGCCAACGTCCTGACTTTC
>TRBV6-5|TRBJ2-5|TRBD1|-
CASTSGGAPETQYF
TGTGCCAGCACCTCAGGGGGCGCCCCGGAGACCCAGTACTTC
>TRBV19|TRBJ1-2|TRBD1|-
CASSMDRRALYGYTF
TGTGCCAGTAGTATGGACAGGCGGGCCCTCTATGGCTACACCTTC
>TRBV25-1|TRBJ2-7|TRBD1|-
CASSGQAYEQYF
TGTGCCAGCTCAGGACAGGCCTACGAGCAGTACTTC
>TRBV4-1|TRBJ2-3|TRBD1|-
CASSQGQGRVADTQYF
TGCGCCAGCAGCCAAGGACAGGGGCGGGTGGCAGATACGCAGTATTTT
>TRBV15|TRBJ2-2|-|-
CATSRGRDSSNTGELFF
TGTGCCACCAGCAGGGGAAGAGACAGTTCGAACACCGGGGAGCTGTTTTTT
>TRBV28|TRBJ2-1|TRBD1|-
CASSSSGTGNYNEQFF
TGTGCCAGCAGTTCCTCCGGGACAGGGAACTACAATGAGCAGTTCTTC
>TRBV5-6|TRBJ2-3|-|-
CASSSEIQGSSTDTQYF
TGTGCCAGCAGCTCCGAGATACAGGGATCTAGCACAGATACGCAGTATTTT